The present T cell receptor beta chain was sequenced within a study of cytomegalovirus exposure and HLA in healthy donors. Both 60 Vbeta primers and 13 Jbeta primers went into the PCR. Data came from immunoSEQ multiplex PCR; TCRdb stores just in-frame clones and leaves some out. In the table there are roughly 190,000 clones, around 80% of which are singletons. The V gene end was trimmed by 1 base and the J gene end by 0 bases; junction bases not matched to a gene: 6. Looked up from germline, CDR1 is SGHDT and CDR2 is YYEEEE. There are 17 residues in the CDR3. The sequenced sample was PBMCs. The clonotype originates from a woman between 50 and 59 years old in good health and CMV-seronegative. This chain joins TRBV5-6 and TRBJ1-5; 8 nucleotides match TRBD1. CDR3 amino acids: CASSLSDRGYSNQPQHF. The DNA for the CDR3 is TGTGCCAGCAGCTTGTCAGACAGGGGATATAGCAATCAGCCCCAGCATTTT.